A selection of T cell receptor beta chains follows, all from one sample in a study of blood T cell repertoires in COVID-19. Measured with immunoSEQ multiplex PCR; TCRdb has only the in-frame clones, and not every one. Of around 140,000 clones in the sample, around 72% are singletons; the top ten hold roughly 2%. Sample: peripheral blood. These receptors all stem from a woman aged 60 to 75 with acute or convalescent COVID-19. Both conserved end residues are part of each CDR3. D genes are given only for firm matches. Expanded clones get a size class; other rows say once, few or many, or leave the size out.

j_call,clone_size,d_call,v_call,cdr3_aa,cdr3_nt
TRBJ2-7,-,TRBD2,TRBV28,CASSPWTSGAYEQYF,TGTGCCAGCAGTCCCTGGACTAGCGGAGCCTACGAGCAGTACTTC
TRBJ2-1,-,-,TRBV12-3/TRBV12-4,CASSLVSGERFF,TGTGCCAGCAGTTTAGTATCGGGGGAGCGGTTCTTC
TRBJ1-6,-,-,TRBV19,CASCLRQSYNSPLHF,TGTGCCAGTTGCCTTAGACAGTCTTATAATTCACCCCTCCACTTT
TRBJ2-7,-,-,TRBV18,CASSNQNEQYF,TGTGCCAGCTCAAATCAAAACGAGCAGTACTTC
TRBJ2-1,-,TRBD2,TRBV27,CASSATSGRVSGEQFF,TGTGCCAGCAGTGCCACTAGCGGGAGGGTCTCTGGTGAGCAGTTCTTC
TRBJ2-3,-,TRBD2,TRBV30,CAWSAPSGGPTDTQYF,TGTGCCTGGAGTGCCCCATCGGGAGGACCGACAGATACGCAGTATTTT
TRBJ2-3,-,TRBD1,TRBV19,CASSIQGARTDTQYF,TGTGCCAGTAGTATACAGGGGGCGAGGACAGATACGCAGTATTTT
TRBJ2-3,once,-,TRBV24-1,CATSASDSVADTQYF,TGTGCCACCAGTGCCTCAGACAGCGTGGCAGATACGCAGTATTTT
TRBJ2-1,-,-,TRBV6-2/TRBV6-3,CASSYPRTTPGNEQFF,TGTGCCAGCAGTTACCCTCGAACTACCCCTGGGAATGAGCAGTTCTTC
TRBJ2-7,few,TRBD2,TRBV3-1/TRBV3-2,CASSQVASGVYGKQYF,TGTGCCAGCAGCCAAGTTGCTAGCGGGGTTTACGGAAAGCAGTACTTC
TRBJ2-7,-,-,TRBV13,CASSLGDRVYYEQYF,TGTGCCAGCAGCTTAGGAGACAGAGTTTACTACGAGCAGTACTTC
TRBJ1-2,few,-,TRBV7-9,CASSLHSGDVRGYTF,TGTGCCAGCAGCTTGCACTCAGGGGATGTCCGAGGCTACACCTTC
TRBJ1-5,-,-,TRBV20-1,CSARGEGPQHF,TGCAGTGCTAGAGGCGAGGGGCCCCAGCATTTT
TRBJ2-3,-,-,TRBV20-1,CSAQINTQYF,TGCAGTGCACAAATAAATACGCAGTATTTT
TRBJ1-2,-,TRBD1,TRBV28,CASSFGSGQGYGYTF,TGTGCCAGCAGTTTCGGTTCAGGACAGGGCTATGGCTACACCTTC
TRBJ1-2,few,TRBD1,TRBV30,CAWSPGQGTYGYTF,TGTGCCTGGAGTCCCGGACAGGGGACCTATGGCTACACCTTC
TRBJ2-1,-,TRBD1,TRBV5-4,CASSSPGQGPWNEQFF,TGTGCCAGCAGCTCCCCGGGACAGGGTCCTTGGAATGAGCAGTTCTTC
TRBJ1-1,-,-,TRBV18,CASSSTGMNTEAFF,TGTGCCAGCTCATCTACAGGGATGAACACTGAAGCTTTCTTT
TRBJ1-1,-,-,TRBV3-1/TRBV3-2,CASSHRGRRTEAFF,TGTGCCAGCAGCCACAGGGGAAGGAGGACTGAAGCTTTCTTT
TRBJ1-2,once,-,TRBV19,CASRIGRRGGYTF,TGTGCCAGTAGGATCGGCCGGCGGGGAGGCTACACCTTC
TRBJ2-2,-,TRBD2,TRBV7-9,CASSSPSGVNPGELFF,TGTGCCAGCAGCTCCCCTAGCGGGGTCAATCCCGGGGAGCTGTTTTTT
TRBJ2-1,-,-,TRBV4-1,CASSQDQTNNEQFF,TGCGCCAGCAGCCAAGATCAAACAAACAATGAGCAGTTCTTC
TRBJ1-5,-,TRBD1,TRBV5-1,CASSLGSGGLNQPQHF,TGCGCCAGCAGCTTGGGCTCAGGGGGGCTCAATCAGCCCCAGCATTTT
TRBJ2-5,-,TRBD2,TRBV28,CASSLNTGGGETQYF,TGTGCCAGCAGTTTAAATACGGGAGGGGGAGAGACCCAGTACTTC
TRBJ2-5,-,-,TRBV5-1,CASSRQGLQETQYF,TGCGCCAGCAGCCGTCAGGGCCTACAAGAGACCCAGTACTTC